This TCR beta chain emerged from a study of CD8+ T cells in alopecia areata. Whole-study context: Patients in the treated group were given tofacitinib by mouth, 5 to 10 mg twice a day. The share of scalp area affected provided the severity score for treated patients.

This clone was detected only once. The CDR3 is 15 residues long. V was cut by 7 bases and J by 3 bases, with 22 bases left in between. Germline lookup yields CDR1 GTSNPN and CDR2 SVGIG (reference sequence). Treatment: oral pan-JAK inhibitor, 5-10 mg twice daily. Cell sorting on a FACSAria was used to separate CD4+ and CD8+ T cells from the PBMCs. Following extraction, RNA underwent reverse transcription to cDNA, which served as the sequencing template. Profiled with immunoSEQ multiplex PCR; TCRdb holds only in-frame clones, not every one. Of 150,000 to 200,000 clones in the sample, 58% were seen once. The chain recombines TRBV30 with TRBJ2-7; the D gene is possibly TRBD1 (5 bases). This sample comprised CD4+ T cells sorted from blood, obtained at week 24, from a patient treated with tofacitinib. The TCR sequence derives from a human donor with alopecia areata. The CDR3 sequence: CALNPGGAPLYEQYF. The CDR3 region has the DNA TGTGCCTTGAACCCGGGTGGGGCTCCACTCTACGAGCAGTACTTC.